This T cell receptor (beta chain) emerged from a study of T-cell reconstitution after alpha-beta-depleted transplantation in children. Study-wide points: Where alpha-beta T cells came from about two months after transplant was reportedly several hundred expanded graft clones. After transplant, high TCRbeta diversity at day 60 in some patients arose from surviving recipient T cells and thymic progenitors. A year post-transplant, T-cell counts and diversity derived mostly from newly produced T cells.

A few counts support this clonotype. The antigen remains undetermined. Unique molecular identifiers tagged the TCRbeta library. TCRdb re-derived calls from the PCR reads in MiXCR, one entry per CDR3 protein. The sample holds around 450,000 distinct CDR3 sequences, roughly a tenth seen once. Germline values: CDR1 DFQATT, CDR2 SNEGSKA (reference sequence). The V gene lost 6 bases and the J gene lost 1 base, with 16 bases spanning the gap. The CDR3 sequence is 14 residues long. The sequence was collected from a child under 10 years old with inherited bone marrow failure, due to receive a stem cell transplant. The chain joins TRBV20-1 to TRBJ2-7, with D maybe TRBD2 (6 bases). Sequenced material: PBMCs, taken before TCRalphabeta/CD19-depleted stem cell transplant. The CDR3 sequence: CSAPRVAASYEQYF. The CDR3 DNA sequence: TGCAGTGCCCCACGGGTAGCGGCATCCTACGAGCAGTACTTC.